This T cell receptor beta chain derives from a study of blood T cell repertoires in COVID-19. The assay was immunoSEQ multiplex PCR, and TCRdb's table has in-frame clones only and misses some. The sample consists of more than 60,000 clones, less than 90% of them appearing once. The sequence came from a man between 50 and 59 years old with active COVID-19. Sequences were obtained from peripheral blood.

CDR3 bases: TGTGCCAGCACCAGGACGGGGAACTATGGCTACACCTTC. This translates into CASTRTGNYGYTF. The chain is built from TRBV2 and TRBJ1-2, with no clear D. The CDR3 runs 13 residues. Trimming left V 7 bases short and J 2 bases short, with 11 bases between. The germline gives CDR1 SNHLY, CDR2 FYNNEI.